Listed below are T cell receptor beta chains from one sample, sequenced in a study of cytomegalovirus exposure and HLA in healthy donors. Assay: immunoSEQ multiplex PCR; the TCRdb copy retains only in-frame clones and omits some. The data hold about 200,000 clones, with around 76% observed a single time. Material: PBMCs. The origin of the receptors is a man younger than 45 in good health and CMV-seronegative. The CDR3 runs from the conserved cysteine through the conserved F or W. The D gene is left open where the match is weak. A row's size may be missing; if present it is once, few, many or a size class.

J gene	clone size	D gene	V gene	CDR3 DNA	CDR3 protein
TRBJ2-7	NA	TRBD2	TRBV10-3	TGTGCTGTAGCGGGAACCTACGAGCAGTACTTC	CAVAGTYEQYF
TRBJ2-7	NA	NA	TRBV5-6	TGTGCCAGCAGCTTGGAGTGGGCAGGGAACGAGCAGTACTTC	CASSLEWAGNEQYF
TRBJ1-6	NA	TRBD1	TRBV2	TGTGCCAGCAGTCCACTTCGCTCACCTGGGACAGCTATTTCACCCCTCCACTTT	CASSPLRSPGTAISPLHF
TRBJ1-2	NA	NA	TRBV29-1	TGCAGCGTTGCGCCAGGGATGTATGGCTACACCTTC	CSVAPGMYGYTF
TRBJ2-1	few	NA	TRBV27	TGTGCCAGCAGTTTATCTTCCGGGAGCTCCTACAATGAGCAGTTCTTC	CASSLSSGSSYNEQFF
TRBJ2-1	NA	NA	TRBV10-3	TGTGCCATCAGTGACCCGGTGGACTACAGCTCAGACAATGAGCAGTTCTTC	CAISDPVDYSSDNEQFF
TRBJ2-7	NA	TRBD2	TRBV7-9	TGTGCCAGCAGCTTAGGTGGCGGGAGGGCGGCCGGCTTCTACGAGCAGTACTTC	CASSLGGGRAAGFYEQYF
TRBJ2-7	NA	TRBD1	TRBV28	TGTGCCAGCAGCCCCGGGACAGTCTCCTACGAGCAGTACTTC	CASSPGTVSYEQYF
TRBJ2-3	NA	NA	TRBV10-3	TGTGCCATCAGCATGAGACAGGGCACAGATACGCAGTATTTT	CAISMRQGTDTQYF
TRBJ2-7	NA	TRBD2	TRBV11-2	TGTGCCAGCAGCTCCCTTGCTAGCGGGAGCCAACGACCCTACGAGCAGTACTTC	CASSSLASGSQRPYEQYF
TRBJ2-7	NA	NA	TRBV7-9	TGTGCCAGCGAAAGAAGCATGGGAGGAAGAAATTACGAGCAGTACTTC	CASERSMGGRNYEQYF
TRBJ2-7	NA	TRBD2	TRBV5-1	TGCGCCAGCAGCTCGACTAGCGGGAGCTACGAGCAGTACTTC	CASSSTSGSYEQYF